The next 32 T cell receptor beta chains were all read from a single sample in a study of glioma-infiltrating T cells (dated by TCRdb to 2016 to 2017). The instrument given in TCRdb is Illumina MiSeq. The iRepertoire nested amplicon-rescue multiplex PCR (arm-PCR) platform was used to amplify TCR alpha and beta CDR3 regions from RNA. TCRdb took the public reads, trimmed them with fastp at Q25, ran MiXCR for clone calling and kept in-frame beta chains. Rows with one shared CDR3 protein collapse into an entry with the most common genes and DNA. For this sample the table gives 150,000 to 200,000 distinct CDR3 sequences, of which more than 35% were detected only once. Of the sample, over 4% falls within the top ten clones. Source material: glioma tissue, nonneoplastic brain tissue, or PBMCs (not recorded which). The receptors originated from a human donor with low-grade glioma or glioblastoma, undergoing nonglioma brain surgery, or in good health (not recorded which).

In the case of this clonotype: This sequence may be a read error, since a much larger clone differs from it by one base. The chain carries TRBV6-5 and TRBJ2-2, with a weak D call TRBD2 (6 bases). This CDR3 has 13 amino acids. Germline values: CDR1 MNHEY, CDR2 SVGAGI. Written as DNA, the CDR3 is TGTGCCACGGGCTCTAGCGTCACCGAGGAGCTGTTTTTT. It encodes CATGSSVTEELFF.

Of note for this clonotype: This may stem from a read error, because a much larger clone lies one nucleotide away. The CDR3 DNA is TGTGCCAGGAGCTTAGGTACCGGTTTAGGCTACACCTTC. Translation: CARSLGTGLGYTF. The chain links TRBV7-2 to TRBJ1-2; no definite D call. Germline values: CDR1 SGHTA, CDR2 FQGNSA. This CDR3 has 13 residues.

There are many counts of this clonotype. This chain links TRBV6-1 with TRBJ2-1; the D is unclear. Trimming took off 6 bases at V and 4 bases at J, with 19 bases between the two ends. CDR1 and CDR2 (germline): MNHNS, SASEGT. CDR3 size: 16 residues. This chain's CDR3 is CASSHRRIQSYNEQFF. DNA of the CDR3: TGTGCCAGCAGCCACCGACGTATCCAATCGTACAATGAGCAGTTCTTC.

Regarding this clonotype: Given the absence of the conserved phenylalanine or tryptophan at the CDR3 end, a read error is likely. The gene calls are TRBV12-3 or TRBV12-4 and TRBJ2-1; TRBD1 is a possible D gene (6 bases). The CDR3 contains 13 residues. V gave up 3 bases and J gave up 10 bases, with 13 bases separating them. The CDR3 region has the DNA TGTGCCAGCAGTTTCCAGGGGCGGCGCGAGCAGTTCCTC. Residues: CASSFQGRREQFL.

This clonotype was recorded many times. Here the CDR3 DNA reads TGTGCCACCAGCGTAAACAATCAGCCCCAGCATTTT. Its protein product is CATSVNNQPQHF. The chain links TRBV24-1 to TRBJ1-5; D not certain. Germline CDR1 is KGHDR and CDR2 is SFDVKD. The CDR3 is made up of 12 amino acids. The ends were cut back, 7 bases at V and 3 bases at J, with 6 bases in the middle.

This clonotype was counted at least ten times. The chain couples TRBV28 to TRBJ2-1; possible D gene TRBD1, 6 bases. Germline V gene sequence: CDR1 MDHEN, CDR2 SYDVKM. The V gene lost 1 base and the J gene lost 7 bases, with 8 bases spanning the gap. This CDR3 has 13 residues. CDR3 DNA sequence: TGTGCCAGCAGTTTATTGGGGGCGAATGAGCAGTTCTTC. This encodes CASSLLGANEQFF.

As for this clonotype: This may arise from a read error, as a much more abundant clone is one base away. Here the CDR3 reads CASSCAHDYEQYF. For the CDR3, the DNA is TGTGCCAGCAGTTGCGCGCATGACTACGAGCAGTACTTC. The chain couples TRBV2 to TRBJ2-7; D remains ambiguous. Germline V gene data show CDR1 as SNHLY and CDR2 as FYNNEI. There are 13 residues in the CDR3. The V gene lost 5 bases and the J gene lost 3 bases, with 11 bases spanning the gap.

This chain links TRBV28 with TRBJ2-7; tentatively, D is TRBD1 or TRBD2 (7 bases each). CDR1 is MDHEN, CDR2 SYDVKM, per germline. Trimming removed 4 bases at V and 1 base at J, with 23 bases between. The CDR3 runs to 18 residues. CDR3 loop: CASSSPRWGRGGSYEQYF. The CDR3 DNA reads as TGTGCCAGCAGTTCACCACGGTGGGGCAGGGGGGGATCCTACGAGCAGTACTTC.

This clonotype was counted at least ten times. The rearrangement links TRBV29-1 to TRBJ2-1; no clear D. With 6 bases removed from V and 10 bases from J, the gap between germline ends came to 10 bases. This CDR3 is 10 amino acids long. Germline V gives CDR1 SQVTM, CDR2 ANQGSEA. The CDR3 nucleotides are TGCAGCGTGGGTAATAGAGAGCAGTTCTTC. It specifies CSVGNREQFF.

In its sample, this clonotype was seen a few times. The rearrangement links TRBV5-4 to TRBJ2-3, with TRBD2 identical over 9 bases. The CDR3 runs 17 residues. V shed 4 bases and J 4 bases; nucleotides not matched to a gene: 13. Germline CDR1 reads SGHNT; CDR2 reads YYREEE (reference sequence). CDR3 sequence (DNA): TGTGCCAGCAGCAACCCATTAGCGGGAGCGAAGGCAGATACGCAGTATTTT. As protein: CASSNPLAGAKADTQYF.

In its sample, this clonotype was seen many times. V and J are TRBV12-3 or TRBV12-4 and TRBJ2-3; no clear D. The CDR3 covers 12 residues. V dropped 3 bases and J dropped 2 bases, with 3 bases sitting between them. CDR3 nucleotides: TGTGCCAGCAGTTTTGCCACAGATACGCAGTATTTT. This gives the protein CASSFATDTQYF.

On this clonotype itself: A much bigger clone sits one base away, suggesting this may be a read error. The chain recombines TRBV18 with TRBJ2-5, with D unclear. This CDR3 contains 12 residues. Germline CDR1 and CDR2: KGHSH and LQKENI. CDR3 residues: CAISPGEETQYF. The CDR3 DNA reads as TGTGCCATCTCACCAGGCGAAGAGACCCAGTACTTC.

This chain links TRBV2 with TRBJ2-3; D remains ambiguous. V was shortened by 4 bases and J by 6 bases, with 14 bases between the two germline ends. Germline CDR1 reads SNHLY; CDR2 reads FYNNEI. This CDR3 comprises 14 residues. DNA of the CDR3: TGTGCCAGCAGTGGTGAGCCTGAGGTCGATACGCAGTATTTT. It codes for CASSGEPEVDTQYF. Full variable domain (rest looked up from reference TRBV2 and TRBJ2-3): EPEVTQTPSHQVTQMGQEVILRCVPISNHLYFYWYRQILGQKVEFLVSFYNNEISEKSEIFDDQFSVERPDGSNFTLKIRSTKLEDSAMYFCASSGEPEVDTQYFGPGTRLTVL.

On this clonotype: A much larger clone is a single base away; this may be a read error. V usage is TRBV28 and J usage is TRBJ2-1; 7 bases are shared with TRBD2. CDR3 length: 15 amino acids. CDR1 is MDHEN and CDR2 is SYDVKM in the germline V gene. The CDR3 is CASSPPSGAYNEKFF. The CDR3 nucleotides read TGTGCCAGCAGCCCACCTAGCGGAGCCTACAATGAGAAGTTCTTC.

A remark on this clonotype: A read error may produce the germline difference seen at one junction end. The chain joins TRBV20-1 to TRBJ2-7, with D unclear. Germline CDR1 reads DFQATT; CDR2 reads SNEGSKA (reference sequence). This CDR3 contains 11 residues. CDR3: CSARVNNEKYF. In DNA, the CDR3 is TGCAGTGCTAGGGTTAACAACGAGAAGTACTTC.

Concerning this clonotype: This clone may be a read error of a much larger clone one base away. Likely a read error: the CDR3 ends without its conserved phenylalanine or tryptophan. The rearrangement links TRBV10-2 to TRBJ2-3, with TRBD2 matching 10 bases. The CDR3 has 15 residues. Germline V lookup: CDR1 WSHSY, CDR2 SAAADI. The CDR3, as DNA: TGTGCCAGCAGTGAGGTAGCGGGAGGAATAGATACGCAGTATCTT. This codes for CASSEVAGGIDTQYL.

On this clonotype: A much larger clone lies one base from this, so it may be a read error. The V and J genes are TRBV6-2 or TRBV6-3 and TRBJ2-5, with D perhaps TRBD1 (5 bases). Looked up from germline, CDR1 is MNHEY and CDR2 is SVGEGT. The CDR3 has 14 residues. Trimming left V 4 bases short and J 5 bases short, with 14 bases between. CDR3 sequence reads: CASSLDMGPETQYF. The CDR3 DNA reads TGTGCCAGCAGTTTAGACATGGGGCCGGAGACCCAGTACTTC.

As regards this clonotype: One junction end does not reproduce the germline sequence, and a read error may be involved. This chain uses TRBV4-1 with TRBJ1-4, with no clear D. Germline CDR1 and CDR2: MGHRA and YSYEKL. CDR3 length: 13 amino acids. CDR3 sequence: CASSQEGLEKMFF. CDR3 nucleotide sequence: TGCGCCAGCAGCCAAGAAGGATTGGAAAAAATGTTTTTT.

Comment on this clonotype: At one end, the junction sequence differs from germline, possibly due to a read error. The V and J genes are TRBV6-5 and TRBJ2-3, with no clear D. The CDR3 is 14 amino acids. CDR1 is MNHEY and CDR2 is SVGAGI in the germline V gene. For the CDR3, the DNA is TGTGTCAGCAGTTACTCGATGAGATTGTATACGCAGTATTTT. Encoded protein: CVSSYSMRLYTQYF.

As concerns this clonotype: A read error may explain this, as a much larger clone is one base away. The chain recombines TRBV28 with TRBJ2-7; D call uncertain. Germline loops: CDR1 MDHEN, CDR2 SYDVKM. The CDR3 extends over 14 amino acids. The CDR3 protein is CPSSMAGDSYEQYF. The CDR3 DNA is TGTCCCAGCAGTATGGCAGGCGATTCCTACGAGCAGTACTTC.

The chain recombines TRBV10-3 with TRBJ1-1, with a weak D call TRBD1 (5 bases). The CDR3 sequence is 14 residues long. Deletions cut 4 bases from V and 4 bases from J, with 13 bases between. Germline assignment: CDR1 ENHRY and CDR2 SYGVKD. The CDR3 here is CAISGQGGSTEAFF. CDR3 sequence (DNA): TGTGCCATCAGTGGGCAGGGAGGTAGCACTGAAGCTTTCTTT.

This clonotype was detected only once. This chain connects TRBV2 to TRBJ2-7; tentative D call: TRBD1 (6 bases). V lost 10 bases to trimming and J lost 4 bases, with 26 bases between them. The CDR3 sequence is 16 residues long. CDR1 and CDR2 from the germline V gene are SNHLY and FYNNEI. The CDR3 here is CATGHGLEDQGYEQYF. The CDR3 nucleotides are TGTGCCACCGGACACGGACTGGAGGACCAGGGGTACGAGCAGTACTTC.

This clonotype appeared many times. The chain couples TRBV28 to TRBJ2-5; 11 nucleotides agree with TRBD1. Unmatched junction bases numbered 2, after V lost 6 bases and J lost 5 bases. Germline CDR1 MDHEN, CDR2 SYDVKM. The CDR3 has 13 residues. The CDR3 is CASRDRGRETQYF. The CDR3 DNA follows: TGTGCCAGCAGGGACAGGGGGCGCGAGACCCAGTACTTC.

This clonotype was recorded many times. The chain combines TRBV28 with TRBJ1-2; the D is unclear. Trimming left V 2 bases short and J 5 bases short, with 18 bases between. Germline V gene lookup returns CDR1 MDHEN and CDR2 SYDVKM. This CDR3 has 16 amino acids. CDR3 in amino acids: CASSLIGPGSNYGYTF. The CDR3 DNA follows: TGTGCCAGCAGTTTAATCGGTCCAGGATCAAATTATGGCTACACCTTC.

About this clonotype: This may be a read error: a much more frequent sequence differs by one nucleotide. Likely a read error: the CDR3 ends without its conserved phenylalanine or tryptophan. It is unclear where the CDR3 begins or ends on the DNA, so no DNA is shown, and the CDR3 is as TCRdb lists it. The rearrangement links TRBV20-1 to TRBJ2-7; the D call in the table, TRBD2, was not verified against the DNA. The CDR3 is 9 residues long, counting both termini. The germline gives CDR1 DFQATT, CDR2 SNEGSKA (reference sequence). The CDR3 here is CSVGTSGST.

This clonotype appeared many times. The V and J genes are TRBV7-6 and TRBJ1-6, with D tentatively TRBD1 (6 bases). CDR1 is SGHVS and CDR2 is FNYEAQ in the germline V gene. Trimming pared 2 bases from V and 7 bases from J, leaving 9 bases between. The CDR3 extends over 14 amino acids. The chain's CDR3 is CASSLRTENSPLHF. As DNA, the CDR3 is TGTGCCAGCAGCTTAAGGACAGAGAATTCACCCCTCCACTTT.

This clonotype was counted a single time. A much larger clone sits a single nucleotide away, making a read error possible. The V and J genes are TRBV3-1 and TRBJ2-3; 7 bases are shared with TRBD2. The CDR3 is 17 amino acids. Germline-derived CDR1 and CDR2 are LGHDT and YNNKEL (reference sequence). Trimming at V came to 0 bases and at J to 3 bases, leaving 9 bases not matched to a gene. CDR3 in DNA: TGTGCCAGCAGCCAAGATAAACTAGCGAGTGGAACAGATACGCAGTATTTT. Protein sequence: CASSQDKLASGTDTQYF.

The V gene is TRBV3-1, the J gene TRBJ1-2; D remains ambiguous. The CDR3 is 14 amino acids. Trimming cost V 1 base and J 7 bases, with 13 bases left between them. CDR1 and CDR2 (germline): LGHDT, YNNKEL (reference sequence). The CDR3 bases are TGTGCCAGCAGCCAAGGCGGAGAAAGGCTTGGCTACACCTTC. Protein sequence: CASSQGGERLGYTF.

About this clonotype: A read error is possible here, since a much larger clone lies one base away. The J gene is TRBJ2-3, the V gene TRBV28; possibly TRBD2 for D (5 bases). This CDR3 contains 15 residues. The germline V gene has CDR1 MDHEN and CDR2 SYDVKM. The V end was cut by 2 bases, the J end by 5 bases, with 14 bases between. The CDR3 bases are TGTGCCAGCAGTTTAGAGGACTCTTGGGAAGATACGCAGTATTTT. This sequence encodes CASSLEDSWEDTQYF.

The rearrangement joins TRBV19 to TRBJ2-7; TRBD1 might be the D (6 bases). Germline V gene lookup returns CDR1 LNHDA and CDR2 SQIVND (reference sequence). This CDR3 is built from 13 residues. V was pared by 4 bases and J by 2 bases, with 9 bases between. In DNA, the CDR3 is TGTGCCAGTAGTACTAGGACAGCCTACGAGCAGTACTTC. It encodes CASSTRTAYEQYF. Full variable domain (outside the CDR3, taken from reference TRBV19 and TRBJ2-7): DGGITQSPKYLFRKEGQNVTLSCEQNLNHDAMYWYRQDPGQGLRLIYYSQIVNDFQKGDIAEGYSVSREKKESFPLTVTSAQKNPTAFYLCASSTRTAYEQYFGPGTRLTVT.

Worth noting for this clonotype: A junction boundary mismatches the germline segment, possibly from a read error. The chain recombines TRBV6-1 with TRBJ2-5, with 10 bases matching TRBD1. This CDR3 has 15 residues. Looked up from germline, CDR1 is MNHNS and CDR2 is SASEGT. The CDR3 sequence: CASSPRDRGQGTQYF. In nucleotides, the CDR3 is TGTGCCAGCAGTCCCCGGGACAGGGGCCAAGGGACCCAGTACTTC.

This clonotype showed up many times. CDR3 DNA: TGTGCCAGCAGTTTGGGTAGGGTGGGGTATTACAATGAGCAGTTCTTC. Amino acid sequence: CASSLGRVGYYNEQFF. This chain links TRBV27 with TRBJ2-1; no reliable D call. Germline V gives CDR1 MNHEY, CDR2 SMNVEV (reference sequence). The CDR3 length is 16 residues. The ends were cut back, 3 bases at V and 4 bases at J, with 16 bases in the middle.